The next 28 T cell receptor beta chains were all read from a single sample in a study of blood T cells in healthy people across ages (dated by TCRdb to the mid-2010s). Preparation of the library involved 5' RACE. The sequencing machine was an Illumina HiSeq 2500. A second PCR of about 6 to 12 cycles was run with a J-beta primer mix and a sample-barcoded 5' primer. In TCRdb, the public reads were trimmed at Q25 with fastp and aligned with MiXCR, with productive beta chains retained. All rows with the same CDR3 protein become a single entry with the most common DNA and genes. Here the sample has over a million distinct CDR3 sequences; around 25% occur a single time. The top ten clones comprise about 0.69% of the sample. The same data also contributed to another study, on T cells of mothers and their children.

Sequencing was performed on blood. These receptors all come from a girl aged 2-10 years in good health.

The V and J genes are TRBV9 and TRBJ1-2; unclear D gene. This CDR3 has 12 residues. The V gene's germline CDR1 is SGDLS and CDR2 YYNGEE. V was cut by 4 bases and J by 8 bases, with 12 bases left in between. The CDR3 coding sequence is TGTGCCAGCAGCCCCATGGGGAGCGGCTACACCTTC. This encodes CASSPMGSGYTF.

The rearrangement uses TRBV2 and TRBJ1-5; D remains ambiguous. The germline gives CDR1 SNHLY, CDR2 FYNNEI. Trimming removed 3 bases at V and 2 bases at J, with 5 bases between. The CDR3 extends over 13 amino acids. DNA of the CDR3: TGTGCCAGCAGTGACCAGGGCAATCAGCCCCAGCATTTT. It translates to CASSDQGNQPQHF.

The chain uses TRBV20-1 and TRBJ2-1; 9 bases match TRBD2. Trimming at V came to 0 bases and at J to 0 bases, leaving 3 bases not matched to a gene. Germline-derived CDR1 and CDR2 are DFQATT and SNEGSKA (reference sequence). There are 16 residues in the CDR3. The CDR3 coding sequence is TGCAGTGCTAGAGACTTTAGCGGGAGCTCCTACAATGAGCAGTTCTTC. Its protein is CSARDFSGSSYNEQFF.

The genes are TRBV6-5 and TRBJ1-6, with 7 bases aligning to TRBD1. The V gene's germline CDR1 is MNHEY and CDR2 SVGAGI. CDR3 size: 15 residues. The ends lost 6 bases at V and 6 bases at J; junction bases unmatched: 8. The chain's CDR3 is CASSPTGRVNSPLHF. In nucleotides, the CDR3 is TGTGCCAGCAGCCCGACAGGGAGGGTTAATTCACCCCTCCACTTT.

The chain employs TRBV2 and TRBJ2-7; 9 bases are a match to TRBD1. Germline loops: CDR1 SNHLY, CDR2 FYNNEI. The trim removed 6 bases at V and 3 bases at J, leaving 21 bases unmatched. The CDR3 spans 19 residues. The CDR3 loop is CASSGRNPSTGTGFYEQYF. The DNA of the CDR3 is TGTGCCAGCAGCGGACGAAACCCTTCTACCGGGACAGGGTTCTACGAGCAGTACTTC. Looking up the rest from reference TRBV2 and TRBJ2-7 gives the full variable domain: EPEVTQTPSHQVTQMGQEVILRCVPISNHLYFYWYRQILGQKVEFLVSFYNNEISEKSEIFDDQFSVERPDGSNFTLKIRSTKLEDSAMYFCASSGRNPSTGTGFYEQYFGPGTRLTVT.

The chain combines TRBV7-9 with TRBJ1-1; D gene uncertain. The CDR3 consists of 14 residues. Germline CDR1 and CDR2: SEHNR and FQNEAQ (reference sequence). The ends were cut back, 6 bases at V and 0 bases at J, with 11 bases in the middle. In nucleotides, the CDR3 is TGTGCCAGCAGTTGGATGGGCATGAACACTGAAGCTTTCTTT. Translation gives CASSWMGMNTEAFF.

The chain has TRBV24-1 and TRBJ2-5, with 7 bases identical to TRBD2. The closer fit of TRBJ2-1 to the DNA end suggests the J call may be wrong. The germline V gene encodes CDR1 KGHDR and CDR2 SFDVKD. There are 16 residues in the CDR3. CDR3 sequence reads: CATSALPLAEGSEQFF. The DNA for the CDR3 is TGTGCCACCAGTGCGCTCCCTCTAGCGGAGGGGAGTGAGCAGTTCTTC.

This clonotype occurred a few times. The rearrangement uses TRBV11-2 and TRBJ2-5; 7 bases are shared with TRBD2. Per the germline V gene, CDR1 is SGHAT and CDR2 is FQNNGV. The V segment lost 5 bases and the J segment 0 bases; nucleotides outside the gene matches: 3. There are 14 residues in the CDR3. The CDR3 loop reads CASSGGTNQETQYF. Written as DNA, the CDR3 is TGTGCCAGCAGCGGGGGGACTAACCAAGAGACCCAGTACTTC. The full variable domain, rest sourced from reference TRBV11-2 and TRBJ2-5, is EAGVAQSPRYKIIEKRQSVAFWCNPISGHATLYWYQQILGQGPKLLIQFQNNGVVDDSQLPKDRFSAERLKGVDSTLKIQPAKLEDSAVYLCASSGGTNQETQYFGPGTRLLVL.

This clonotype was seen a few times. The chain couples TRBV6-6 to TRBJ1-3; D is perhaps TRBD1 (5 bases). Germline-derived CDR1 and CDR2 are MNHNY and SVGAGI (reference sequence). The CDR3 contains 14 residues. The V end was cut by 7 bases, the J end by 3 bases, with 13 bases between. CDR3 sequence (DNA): TGTGCCAGCATGAGGGGAGAGGTTGGAAACACCATATATTTT. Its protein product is CASMRGEVGNTIYF.

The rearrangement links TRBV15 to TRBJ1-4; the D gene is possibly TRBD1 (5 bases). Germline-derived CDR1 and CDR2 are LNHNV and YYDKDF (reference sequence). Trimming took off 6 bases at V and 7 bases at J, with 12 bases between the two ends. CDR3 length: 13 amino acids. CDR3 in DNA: TGTGCCACCAGGGACGAGGGGTTTGAAAAACTGTTTTTT. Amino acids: CATRDEGFEKLFF.

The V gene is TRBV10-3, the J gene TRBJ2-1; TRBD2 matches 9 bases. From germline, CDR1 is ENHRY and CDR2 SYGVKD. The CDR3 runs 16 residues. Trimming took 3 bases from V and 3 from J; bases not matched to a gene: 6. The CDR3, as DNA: TGTGCCATCAGTGACGCCCTAGCGGGGAACTACAATGAGCAGTTCTTC. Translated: CAISDALAGNYNEQFF.

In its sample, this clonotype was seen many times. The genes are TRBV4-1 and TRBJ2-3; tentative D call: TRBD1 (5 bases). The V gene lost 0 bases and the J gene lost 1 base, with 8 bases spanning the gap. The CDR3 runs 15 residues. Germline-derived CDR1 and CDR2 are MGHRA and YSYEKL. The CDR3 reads CASSQDRGGTDTQYF. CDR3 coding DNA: TGCGCCAGCAGCCAAGATAGGGGCGGCACAGATACGCAGTATTTT.

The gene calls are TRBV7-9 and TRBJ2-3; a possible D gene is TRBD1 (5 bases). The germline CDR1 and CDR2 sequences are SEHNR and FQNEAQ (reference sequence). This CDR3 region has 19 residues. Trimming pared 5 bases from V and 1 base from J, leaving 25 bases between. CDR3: CASSQRGGVKPKGTDTQYF. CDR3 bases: TGTGCCAGCAGCCAAAGGGGCGGAGTCAAGCCCAAGGGCACAGATACGCAGTATTTT.

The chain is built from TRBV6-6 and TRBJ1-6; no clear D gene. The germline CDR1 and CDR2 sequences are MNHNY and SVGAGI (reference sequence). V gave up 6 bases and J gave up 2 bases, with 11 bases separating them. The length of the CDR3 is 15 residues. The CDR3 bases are TGTGCCAGCAGCGACATGACACCCTATAATTCACCCCTCCACTTT. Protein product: CASSDMTPYNSPLHF.

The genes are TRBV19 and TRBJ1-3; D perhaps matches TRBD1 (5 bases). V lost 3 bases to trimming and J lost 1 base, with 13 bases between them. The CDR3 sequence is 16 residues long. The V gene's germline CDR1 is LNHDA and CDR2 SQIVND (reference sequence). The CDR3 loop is CASSITGRTSGNTIYF. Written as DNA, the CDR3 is TGTGCCAGTAGTATCACGGGACGGACTTCTGGAAACACCATATATTTT.

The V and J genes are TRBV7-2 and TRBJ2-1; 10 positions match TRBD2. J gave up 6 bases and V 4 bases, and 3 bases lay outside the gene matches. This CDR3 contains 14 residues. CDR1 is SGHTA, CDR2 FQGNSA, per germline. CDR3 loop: CASSSLAGPNEQFF. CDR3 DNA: TGTGCCAGCAGCTCACTAGCGGGGCCCAATGAGCAGTTCTTC.

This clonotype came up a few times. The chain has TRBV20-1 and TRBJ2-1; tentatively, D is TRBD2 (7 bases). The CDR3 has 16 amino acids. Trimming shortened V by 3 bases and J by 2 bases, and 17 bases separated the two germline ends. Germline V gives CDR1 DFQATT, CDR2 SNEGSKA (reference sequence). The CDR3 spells CSASAEGGATYNEQFF. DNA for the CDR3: TGCAGTGCTAGCGCCGAGGGGGGGGCCACCTACAATGAGCAGTTCTTC.

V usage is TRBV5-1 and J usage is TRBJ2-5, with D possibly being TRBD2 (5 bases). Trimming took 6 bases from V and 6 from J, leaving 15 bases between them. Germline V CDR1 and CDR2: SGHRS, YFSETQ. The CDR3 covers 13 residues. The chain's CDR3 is CASNDPGRKTQYF. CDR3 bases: TGCGCCAGCAATGACCCGGGAAGGAAGACCCAGTACTTC.

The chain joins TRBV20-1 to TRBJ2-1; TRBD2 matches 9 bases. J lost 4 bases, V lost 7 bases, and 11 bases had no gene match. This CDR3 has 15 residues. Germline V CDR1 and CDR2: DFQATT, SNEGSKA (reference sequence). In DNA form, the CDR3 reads TGCAGTGGCCATGTCCCTCTAGCGGGGTACAATGAGCAGTTCTTC. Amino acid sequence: CSGHVPLAGYNEQFF.

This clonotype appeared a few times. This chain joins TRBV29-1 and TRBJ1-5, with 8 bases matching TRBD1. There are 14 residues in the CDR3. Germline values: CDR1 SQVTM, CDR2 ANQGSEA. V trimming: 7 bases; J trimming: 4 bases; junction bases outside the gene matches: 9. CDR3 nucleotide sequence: TGCAGCGCCAGAGGACAGGGAGGAAATCAGCCCCAGCATTTT. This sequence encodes CSARGQGGNQPQHF.

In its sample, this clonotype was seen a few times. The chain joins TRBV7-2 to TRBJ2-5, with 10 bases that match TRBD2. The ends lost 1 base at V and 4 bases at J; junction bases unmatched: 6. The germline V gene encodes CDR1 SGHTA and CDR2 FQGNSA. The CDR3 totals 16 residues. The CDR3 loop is CASSLGTSGGLETQYF. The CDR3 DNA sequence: TGTGCCAGCAGCTTAGGGACTAGCGGTGGCTTAGAGACCCAGTACTTC.

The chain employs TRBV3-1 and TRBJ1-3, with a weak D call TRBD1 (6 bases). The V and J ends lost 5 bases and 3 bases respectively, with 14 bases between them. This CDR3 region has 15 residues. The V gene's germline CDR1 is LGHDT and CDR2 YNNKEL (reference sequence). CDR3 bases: TGTGCCAGCAGCATGAAAGGAGGGGGTGGAAACACCATATATTTT. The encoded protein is CASSMKGGGGNTIYF.

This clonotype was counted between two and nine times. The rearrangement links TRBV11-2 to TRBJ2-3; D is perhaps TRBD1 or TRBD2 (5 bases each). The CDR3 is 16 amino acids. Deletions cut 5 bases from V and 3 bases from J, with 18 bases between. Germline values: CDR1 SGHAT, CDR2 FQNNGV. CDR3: CASSPGPGNWTDTQYF. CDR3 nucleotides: TGTGCCAGCAGCCCGGGACCGGGTAATTGGACAGATACGCAGTATTTT.

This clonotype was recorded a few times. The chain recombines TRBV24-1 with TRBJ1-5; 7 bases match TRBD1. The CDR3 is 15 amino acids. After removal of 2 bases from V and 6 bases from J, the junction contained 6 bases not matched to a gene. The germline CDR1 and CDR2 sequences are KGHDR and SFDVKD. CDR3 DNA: TGTGCCACCAGTGATTCGAGCAGGGGGGTTCAGCCCCAGCATTTT. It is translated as CATSDSSRGVQPQHF.

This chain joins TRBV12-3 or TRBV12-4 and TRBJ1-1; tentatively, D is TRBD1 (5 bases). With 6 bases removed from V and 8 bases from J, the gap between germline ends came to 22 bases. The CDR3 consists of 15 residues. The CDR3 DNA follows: TGTGCCAGCAGCAAGATACAGGACTACGGCGGGGAAGCTTTCTTT. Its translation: CASSKIQDYGGEAFF.

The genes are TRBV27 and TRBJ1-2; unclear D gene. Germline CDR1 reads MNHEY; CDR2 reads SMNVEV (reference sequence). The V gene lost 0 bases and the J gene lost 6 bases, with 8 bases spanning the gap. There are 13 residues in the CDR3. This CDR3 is CASSLSTGNGYTF. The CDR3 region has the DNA TGTGCCAGCAGTTTATCGACCGGGAATGGCTACACCTTC.

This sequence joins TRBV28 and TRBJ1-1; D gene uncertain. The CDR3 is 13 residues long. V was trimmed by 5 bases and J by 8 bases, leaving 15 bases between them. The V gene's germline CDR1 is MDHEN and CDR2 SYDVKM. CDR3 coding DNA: TGTGCCAGCAGTCCGCTAAGGACCGCCGAAGCTTTCTTT. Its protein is CASSPLRTAEAFF.

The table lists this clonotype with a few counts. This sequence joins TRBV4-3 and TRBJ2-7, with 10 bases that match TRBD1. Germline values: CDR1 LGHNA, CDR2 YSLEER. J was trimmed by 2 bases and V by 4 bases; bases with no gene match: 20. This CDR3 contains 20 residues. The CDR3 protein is CASSPNFRPGQGIPTYEQYF. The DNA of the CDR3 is TGCGCCAGCAGCCCGAACTTCCGTCCGGGACAGGGGATACCCACCTACGAGCAGTACTTC.